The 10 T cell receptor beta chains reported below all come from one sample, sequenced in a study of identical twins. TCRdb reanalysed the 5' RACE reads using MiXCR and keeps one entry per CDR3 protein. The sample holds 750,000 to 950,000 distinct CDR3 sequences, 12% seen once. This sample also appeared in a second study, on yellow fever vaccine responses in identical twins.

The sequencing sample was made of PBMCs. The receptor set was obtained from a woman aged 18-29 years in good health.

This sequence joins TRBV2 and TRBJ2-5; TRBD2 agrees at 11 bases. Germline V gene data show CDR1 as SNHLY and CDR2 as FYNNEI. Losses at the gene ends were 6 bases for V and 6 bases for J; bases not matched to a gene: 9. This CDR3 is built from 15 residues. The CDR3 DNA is TGTGCCAGCAGGATAGCGGGAGGGCGCGAAAAGACCCAGTACTTC. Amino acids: CASRIAGGREKTQYF.

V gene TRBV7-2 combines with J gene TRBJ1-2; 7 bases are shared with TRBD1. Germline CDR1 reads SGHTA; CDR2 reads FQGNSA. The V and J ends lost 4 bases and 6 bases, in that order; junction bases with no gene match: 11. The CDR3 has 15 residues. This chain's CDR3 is CASSSHLKQGNGYTF. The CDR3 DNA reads TGTGCCAGCAGCTCGCACCTCAAACAGGGGAATGGCTACACCTTC.

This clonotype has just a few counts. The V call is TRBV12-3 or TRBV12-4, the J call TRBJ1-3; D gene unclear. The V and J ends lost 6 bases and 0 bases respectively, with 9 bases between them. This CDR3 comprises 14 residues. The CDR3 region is CASSTRTSGNTIYF. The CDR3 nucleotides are TGTGCCAGCAGCACCCGGACCTCTGGAAACACCATATATTTT.

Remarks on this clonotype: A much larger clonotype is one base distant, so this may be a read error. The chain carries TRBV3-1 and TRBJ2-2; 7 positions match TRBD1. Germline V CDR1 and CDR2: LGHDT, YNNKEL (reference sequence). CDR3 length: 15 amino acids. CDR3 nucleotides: TGTGCCACCAGCCAAACAGGGGAGAACACCGGGGAGCTGTTTTTT. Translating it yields CATSQTGENTGELFF.

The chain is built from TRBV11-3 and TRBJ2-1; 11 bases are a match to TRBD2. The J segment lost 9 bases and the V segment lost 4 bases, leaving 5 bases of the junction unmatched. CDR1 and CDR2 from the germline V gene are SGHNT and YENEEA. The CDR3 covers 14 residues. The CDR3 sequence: CASSWGGLAGEQFF. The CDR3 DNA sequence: TGTGCCAGCAGCTGGGGAGGACTAGCGGGTGAGCAGTTCTTC. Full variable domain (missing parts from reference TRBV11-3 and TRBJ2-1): EAGVVQSPRYKIIEKKQPVAFWCNPISGHNTLYWYLQNLGQGPELLIRYENEEAVDDSQLPKDRFSAERLKGVDSTLKIQPAELGDSAVYLCASSWGGLAGEQFFGPGTRLTVL.

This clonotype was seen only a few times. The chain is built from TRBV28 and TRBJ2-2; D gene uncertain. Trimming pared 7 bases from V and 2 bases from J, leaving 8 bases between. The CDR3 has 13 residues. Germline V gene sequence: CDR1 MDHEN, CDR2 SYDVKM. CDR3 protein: CASTPQNTGELFF. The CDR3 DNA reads TGTGCCAGCACACCCCAAAACACCGGGGAGCTGTTTTTT.

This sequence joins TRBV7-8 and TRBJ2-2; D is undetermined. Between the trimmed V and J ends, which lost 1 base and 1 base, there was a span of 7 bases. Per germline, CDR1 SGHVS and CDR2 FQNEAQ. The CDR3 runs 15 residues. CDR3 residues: CASSLEQMNTGELFF. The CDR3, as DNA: TGTGCCAGCAGCTTAGAACAGATGAACACCGGGGAGCTGTTTTTT.

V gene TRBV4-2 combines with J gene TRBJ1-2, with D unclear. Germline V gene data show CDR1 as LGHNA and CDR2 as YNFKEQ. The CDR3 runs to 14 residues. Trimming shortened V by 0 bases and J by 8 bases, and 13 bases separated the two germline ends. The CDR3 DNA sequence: TGTGCCAGCAGCCAAGATGGTACCTTTGGCGGCTACACCTTC. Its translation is CASSQDGTFGGYTF.

The CDR3 reads CASSLARSETQYF. In nucleotides, the CDR3 is TGTGCCAGCAGTTTAGCCAGGTCAGAGACCCAGTACTTC. This chain joins TRBV27 and TRBJ2-5; D is unclear. Germline-derived CDR1 and CDR2 are MNHEY and SMNVEV (reference sequence). This CDR3 region has 13 residues. Trimming removed 2 bases from V and 4 bases from J, with 8 bases in between.

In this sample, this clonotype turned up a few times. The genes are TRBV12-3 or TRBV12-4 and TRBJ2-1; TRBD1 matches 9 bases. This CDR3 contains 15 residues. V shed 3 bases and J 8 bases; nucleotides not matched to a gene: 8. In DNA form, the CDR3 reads TGTGCCAGCAGTTTTTACAGGGGGCGCGTGGATGAGCAGTTCTTC. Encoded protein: CASSFYRGRVDEQFF.